The next 4 T cell receptor beta chains were all read from a single sample in a study of blood T cell repertoires in COVID-19. Generated by immunoSEQ multiplex PCR, the TCRdb table keeps only in-frame clones and is missing some. The sample records hundreds of thousands of clones, about four fifths being singletons. Sequenced sample: peripheral blood. These receptors came from a woman aged 40 to 49 with active or convalescent COVID-19.

The rearrangement uses TRBV19 and TRBJ2-7; 7 bases align to TRBD2. The V gene end was trimmed by 1 base and the J gene end by 6 bases; junction bases not matched to a gene: 12. CDR3 length: 16 residues. Per the germline V gene, CDR1 is LNHDA and CDR2 is SQIVND (reference sequence). CDR3 in amino acids: CASSIVGSSGRGEQYF. CDR3 nucleotides: TGTGCCAGTAGTATAGTCGGCTCTAGCGGACGTGGCGAGCAGTACTTC. The entire variable domain, with the rest obtained from reference TRBV19 and TRBJ2-7, is as follows: DGGITQSPKYLFRKEGQNVTLSCEQNLNHDAMYWYRQDPGQGLRLIYYSQIVNDFQKGDIAEGYSVSREKKESFPLTVTSAQKNPTAFYLCASSIVGSSGRGEQYFGPGTRLTVT.

V and J are TRBV6-2 or TRBV6-3 and TRBJ2-3, with D unresolved. Germline CDR1 reads MNHEY; CDR2 reads SVGEGT. The CDR3 sequence is 13 residues long. V gave up 6 bases and J gave up 0 bases, with 7 bases separating them. CDR3 nucleotides: TGTGCCAGCAGCCCGGCTAGCACAGATACGCAGTATTTT. Its translation: CASSPASTDTQYF.

The chain recombines TRBV7-2 with TRBJ1-2; D gene ambiguous. The length of the CDR3 is 14 residues. CDR1 SGHTA and CDR2 FQGNSA come from the germline V gene. V was shortened by 1 base and J by 4 bases, with 10 bases between the two germline ends. The CDR3 bases are TGTGCCAGCAGCTTAGGTCAGTCACCCTATGGCTACACCTTC. It codes for CASSLGQSPYGYTF. Together with reference TRBV7-2 and TRBJ1-2, the CDR3 gives the full variable domain: GAGVSQSPSNKVTEKGKDVELRCDPISGHTALYWYRQSLGQGLEFLIYFQGNSAPDKSGLPSDRFSAERTGGSVSTLTIQRTQQEDSAVYLCASSLGQSPYGYTFGSGTRLTVV.

The chain is built from TRBV29-1 and TRBJ1-2; D is unresolved. The CDR3 contains 10 residues. CDR1 is SQVTM, CDR2 ANQGSEA, per germline. Trimming removed 0 bases at V and 9 bases at J, with 5 bases between. Written as DNA, the CDR3 is TGCAGCGTTGAAGAAAGCCGCTACACCTTC. It specifies CSVEESRYTF. Full variable domain (rest looked up from reference TRBV29-1 and TRBJ1-2): SAVISQKPSRDICQRGTSLTIQCQVDSQVTMMFWYRQQPGQSLTLIATANQGSEATYESGFVIDKFPISRPNLTFSTLTVSNMSPEDSSIYLCSVEESRYTFGSGTRLTVV.